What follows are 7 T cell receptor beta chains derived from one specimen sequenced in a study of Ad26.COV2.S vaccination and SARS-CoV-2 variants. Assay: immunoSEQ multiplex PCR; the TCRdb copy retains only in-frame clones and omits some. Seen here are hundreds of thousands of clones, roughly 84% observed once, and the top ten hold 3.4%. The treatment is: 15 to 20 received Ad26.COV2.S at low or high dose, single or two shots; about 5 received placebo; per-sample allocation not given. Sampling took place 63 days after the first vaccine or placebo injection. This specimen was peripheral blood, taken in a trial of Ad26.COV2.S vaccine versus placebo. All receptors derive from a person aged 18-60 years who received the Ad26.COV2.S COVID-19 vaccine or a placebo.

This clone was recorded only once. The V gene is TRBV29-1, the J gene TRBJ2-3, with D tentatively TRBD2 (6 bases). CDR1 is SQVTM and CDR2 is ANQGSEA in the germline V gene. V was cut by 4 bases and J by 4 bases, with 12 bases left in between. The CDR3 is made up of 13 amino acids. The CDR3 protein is CSVATRVSDTQYF. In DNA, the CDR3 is TGCAGCGTTGCGACTAGGGTCTCAGATACGCAGTATTTT.

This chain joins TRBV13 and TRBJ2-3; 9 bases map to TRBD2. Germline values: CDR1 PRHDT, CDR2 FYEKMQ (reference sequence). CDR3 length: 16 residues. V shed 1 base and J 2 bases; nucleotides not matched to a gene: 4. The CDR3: CASSLALAGPTDTQYF. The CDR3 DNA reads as TGTGCCAGCAGCTTAGCGCTAGCGGGGCCCACAGATACGCAGTATTTT.

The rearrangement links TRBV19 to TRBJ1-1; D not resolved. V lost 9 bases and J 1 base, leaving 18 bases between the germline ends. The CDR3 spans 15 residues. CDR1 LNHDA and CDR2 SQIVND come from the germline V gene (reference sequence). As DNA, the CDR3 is TGTGCCAGCCTTCCGGGAGGGCGCGGGAACACTGAAGCTTTCTTT. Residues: CASLPGGRGNTEAFF.

CDR3 amino acids: CASSPTSGGASEQFF. The CDR3 DNA follows: TGTGCCAGCAGTCCGACTAGCGGGGGGGCCAGTGAGCAGTTCTTC. The chain carries TRBV6-6 and TRBJ2-1; 14 positions agree with TRBD2. Germline trimming cut 5 bases from V and 9 bases from J; bases unmatched to any gene: 6. The CDR3 has 15 residues. CDR1 is MNHNY and CDR2 is SVGAGI in the germline V gene (reference sequence).

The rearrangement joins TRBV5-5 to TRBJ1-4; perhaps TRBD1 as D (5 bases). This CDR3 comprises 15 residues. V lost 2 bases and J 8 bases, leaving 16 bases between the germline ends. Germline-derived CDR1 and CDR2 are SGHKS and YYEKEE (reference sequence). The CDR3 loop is CASSFAGPQGEKLFF. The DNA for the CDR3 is TGTGCCAGCAGCTTTGCCGGGCCTCAGGGAGAAAAACTGTTTTTT.

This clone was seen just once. The CDR3 loop is CASSRGTAGNTIYF. The CDR3 DNA sequence: TGTGCCAGCAGCCGTGGGACAGCTGGAAACACCATATATTTT. The V gene is TRBV21-1, the J gene TRBJ1-3; the D call in the table, TRBD1, was not verified against the DNA. TRBV21-1 constitutes a pseudogene. The CDR3 is 14 residues long.

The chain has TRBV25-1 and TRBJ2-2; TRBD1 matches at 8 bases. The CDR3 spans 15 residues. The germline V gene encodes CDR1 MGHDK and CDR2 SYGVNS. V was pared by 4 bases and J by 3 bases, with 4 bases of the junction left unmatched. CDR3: CASSGNRGYTGELFF. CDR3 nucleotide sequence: TGTGCCAGCAGTGGTAACAGGGGGTACACCGGGGAGCTGTTTTTT.